This T cell receptor beta chain was recovered during a study of blood T cells in healthy people across ages. PCR was performed a second time for roughly 7 to 11 cycles using a sample-barcoded 5' primer and a J-beta primer mix. One entry per CDR3 protein results from TCRdb running MiXCR on the 5' RACE reads. The sample yields over 950,000 distinct CDR3 sequences, more than 30% seen once. This clonotype was recorded many times. Deletions cut 0 bases from V and 0 bases from J, with 5 bases between. CDR1 is SGHRS and CDR2 is YFSETQ in the germline V gene. The CDR3 has 14 amino acids. Material: blood. This chain connects TRBV5-1 to TRBJ2-3; D might be TRBD1 (5 bases). The clonotype comes from a man younger than 35 in good health. The CDR3 loop reads CASSLEGSTDTQYF. The CDR3 DNA reads as TGCGCCAGCAGCTTGGAGGGGAGCACAGATACGCAGTATTTT.